This T cell receptor (beta chain) was retrieved from a study of control samples from healthy donors and cancer patients. Only in-frame clones appear in the TCRdb table, and some are missing; sequencing was by immunoSEQ multiplex PCR. The sample records 40,000 to 45,000 clones, roughly 77% being singletons. The CDR3 consists of 18 residues. This clone was recorded a few times. The receptor was derived from a male donor with melanoma. The chain employs TRBV21-1 and TRBJ2-6; TRBD2, as called in the table, went unchecked against the DNA. TRBV21-1 is described as a pseudogene. Sequenced material: formalin-fixed, paraffin-embedded tissue. The CDR3: CASSKVQEGRFGANVLTF. The CDR3 DNA is TGTGCCAGCAGCAAAGTACAGGAGGGACGCTTTGGGGCCAACGTCCTGACTTTC.